The subject of this entry is one T cell receptor (beta chain). The CDR3 is made up of 17 amino acids. Germline V gene sequence: CDR1 SGHRS, CDR2 YFSETQ. The V and J ends lost 0 bases and 5 bases, in that order; junction bases with no gene match: 7. This entry is derived from a study of blood T cell repertoires in COVID-19. About the research overall: From the United States, Italy and Spain came samples of acute and convalescent COVID-19. Sources were T cells, B-cell-depleted T cells, or PBMCs; the material itself was cDNA or gDNA.

Assay used: immunoSEQ multiplex PCR; TCRdb lists only in-frame clones, some missing. The repertoire holds about 140,000 clones, with roughly 73% as singletons. The J gene is TRBJ2-3, the V gene TRBV5-1; 12 bases are shared with TRBD1. What was sequenced was peripheral blood. This receptor was taken from a woman in her fifties or sixties with active or convalescent COVID-19. CDR3 bases: TGCGCCAGCAGCTTGGCCCCGGGACAGGGGGCGGGAGATACGCAGTATTTT. Amino acids: CASSLAPGQGAGDTQYF.